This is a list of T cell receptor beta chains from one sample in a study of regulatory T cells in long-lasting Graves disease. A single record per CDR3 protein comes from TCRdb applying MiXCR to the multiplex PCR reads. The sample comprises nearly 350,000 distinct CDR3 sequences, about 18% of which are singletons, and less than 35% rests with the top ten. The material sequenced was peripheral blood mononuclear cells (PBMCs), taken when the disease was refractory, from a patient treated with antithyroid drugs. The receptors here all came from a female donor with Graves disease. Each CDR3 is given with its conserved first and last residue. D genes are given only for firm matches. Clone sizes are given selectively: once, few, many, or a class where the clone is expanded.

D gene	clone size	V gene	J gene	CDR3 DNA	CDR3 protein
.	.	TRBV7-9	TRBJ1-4	TGTGCCAGCAACCGTATCCGGGCTCGGGATGAAAAACTGTTTTTT	CASNRIRARDEKLFF
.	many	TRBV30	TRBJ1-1	TGTGCCTGGAGATGGGTAAGCACTGAAGCTTTCTTT	CAWRWVSTEAFF
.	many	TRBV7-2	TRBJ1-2	TGTGCCAGCAGATGGGCGGCTGGCTACACCTTC	CASRWAAGYTF
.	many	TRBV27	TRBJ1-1	TGTGCCAGCAGTCTCAGACGGATCAGTGAAGCTTTCTTT	CASSLRRISEAFF
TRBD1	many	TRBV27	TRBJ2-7	TGTGCCAGCAGATGGGACAGACAATCGTCCTACGAGCAGTACTTC	CASRWDRQSSYEQYF
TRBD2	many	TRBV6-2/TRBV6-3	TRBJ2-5	TGTGCCAGCACTTCGGGGGGTACCCAGTACTTC	CASTSGGTQYF
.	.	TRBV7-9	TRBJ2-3	TGTGCCAGCAGCTTAGTGGATCTGGGGAGCACAGATACGCAGTATTTT	CASSLVDLGSTDTQYF
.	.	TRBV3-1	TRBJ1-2	TGTGCCACCCACTCAAAGGGAGGTAGTGCCTATGGCTACACCTTC	CATHSKGGSAYGYTF
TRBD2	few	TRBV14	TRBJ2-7	TGTGCCAGCAGCCAAGGGGCAGGGAGGGCCTACGAGCAGTACTTC	CASSQGAGRAYEQYF
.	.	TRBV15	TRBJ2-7	TGTGCCACCCTACGGCGGGGTTCCTACGAGCAGTACTTC	CATLRRGSYEQYF
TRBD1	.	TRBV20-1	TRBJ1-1	TGCAGTGCTAGGACTTTCACAGGGGGACTCATGAACACTGAAGCTTTCTTT	CSARTFTGGLMNTEAFF
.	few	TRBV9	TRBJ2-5	TGTGCCAGCAGCGTAGGGGACTTTGCACAAGAGACCCAGTACTTC	CASSVGDFAQETQYF
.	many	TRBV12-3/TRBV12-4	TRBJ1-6	TGTGCCAGCAGTCTCGGACGGAGCTCCTATAATTCACCCCTCCACTTT	CASSLGRSSYNSPLHF
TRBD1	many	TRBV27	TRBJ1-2	TGTGCCAGCAGAGACAGGGGGCCGGGCTATGGCTACACCTTC	CASRDRGPGYGYTF
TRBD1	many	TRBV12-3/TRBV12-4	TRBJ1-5	TGTGCCAGCAGGGCCAACAGGGGCGGTGGCAATCAGCCCCAGCATTTT	CASRANRGGGNQPQHF
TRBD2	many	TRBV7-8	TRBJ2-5	TGTGCCAGCAGCCGAGGACTAGCGGCAGGTGGAGAGACCCAGTACTTC	CASSRGLAAGGETQYF
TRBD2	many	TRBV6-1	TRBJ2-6	TGTGCCACCGGACTAGCGGGACATTCCTCCGGATCTGGGGCCAACGTCCTGACTTTC	CATGLAGHSSGSGANVLTF
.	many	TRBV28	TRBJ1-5	TGTGCCAGCAGTTTTACCGGCCTCCAGGACCAGCCCCAGCATTTT	CASSFTGLQDQPQHF
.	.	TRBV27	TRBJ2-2	TGTGCCAGCAGTTTAAGGAGGAACACCGGGGAGCTGTTTTTT	CASSLRRNTGELFF
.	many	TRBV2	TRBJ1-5	TGTGCCAGCAGTGAAGACAGGGTAGGGAACAATCAGCCCCAGCATTTT	CASSEDRVGNNQPQHF
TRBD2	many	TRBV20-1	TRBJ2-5	TGCAGTGCTAGATCCGGACTAGCGGGGCATCAAGAGACCCAGTACTTC	CSARSGLAGHQETQYF
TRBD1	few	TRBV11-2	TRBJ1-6	TGTGCCAGCAGCTGGGACAGCGCAAATTCACCCCTCCACTTT	CASSWDSANSPLHF
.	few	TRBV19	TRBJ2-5	TGTGCCAGTAGTATACTTCCAGGGGAAGAGACCCAGTACTTC	CASSILPGEETQYF
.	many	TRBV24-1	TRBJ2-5	TGTGCCACCAGTGACCCACACAGGGACGGGGAGACCCAGTACTTC	CATSDPHRDGETQYF
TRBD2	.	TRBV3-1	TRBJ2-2	TGTGCCAGCAAACGGGGGGAAGGGACCGGGGAGCTGTTTTTT	CASKRGEGTGELFF
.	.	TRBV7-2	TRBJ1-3	TGTGCCAGCAGCTTACAAGGTTCACTGTCTGGAAACACCATATATTTT	CASSLQGSLSGNTIYF
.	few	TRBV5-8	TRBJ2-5	TGTGCCAGCAGCTCCGAACTCAGGGGTGAGAAGACCCAGTACTTC	CASSSELRGEKTQYF
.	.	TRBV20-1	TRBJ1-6	TGCAGTGCTAGAGAGCTCCCGACGACTCGCTCCTATAATTCACCCCTCCACTTT	CSARELPTTRSYNSPLHF
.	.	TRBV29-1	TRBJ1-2	TGCAGCGCTGGGGCCGGGGGGGAGGGCTACACCTTC	CSAGAGGEGYTF
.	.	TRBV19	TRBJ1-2	TGTGCCAGTACCACCAGTGCACGAGGCGGCTACACCTTC	CASTTSARGGYTF
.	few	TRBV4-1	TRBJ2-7	TGCGCCAGCAGCCAAGGCCGCGGAGGCAACTCCTACGAGCAGTACTTC	CASSQGRGGNSYEQYF
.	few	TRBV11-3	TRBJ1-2	TGTGCCAGCAGCGAGCCTCCGGGACCCCGAAATGGCTACACCTTC	CASSEPPGPRNGYTF
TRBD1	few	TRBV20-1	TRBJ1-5	TGCAGTGCTAGCGGGCCCGGGACAGGGGCCATCAATCAGCCCCAGCATTTT	CSASGPGTGAINQPQHF
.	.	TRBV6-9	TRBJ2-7	TGTGCCAGCAGTTACTCCGAGGGTTTGGAGCAGTACTTC	CASSYSEGLEQYF
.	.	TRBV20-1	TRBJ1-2	TGCAGTGCTAGCGTCCCAACAGGGCGAGGAAGCTATGGCTACACCTTC	CSASVPTGRGSYGYTF
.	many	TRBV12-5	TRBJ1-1	TGTGCTAGTGGTTTGGTACATAAACATCCGGGGAACACTGAAGCTTTCTTT	CASGLVHKHPGNTEAFF
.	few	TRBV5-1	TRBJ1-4	TGCGCCAGCAGCGACGCGATTACAGGTGGAAGGGAAAAACTGTTTTTT	CASSDAITGGREKLFF
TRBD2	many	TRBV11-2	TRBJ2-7	TGTGCCAGTAGCCTTTTTATTGTTTCCTTGGGTAGCGGGAGCTCCTACGAGCAGTACTTC	CASSLFIVSLGSGSSYEQYF
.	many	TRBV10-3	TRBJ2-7	TGTGCCATCAGTGACCCAACTGCAACCTACGAGCAGTACTTC	CAISDPTATYEQYF
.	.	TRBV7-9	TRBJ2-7	TGTGCCAGCAGCTTAGGCCTGTATTACGAGCAGTACTTC	CASSLGLYYEQYF
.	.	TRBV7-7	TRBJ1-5	TGTGCTAGCAGCTTAGCTATGAGTTCCCTCTTGATTAACAATCAGCCCCAGCATTTT	CASSLAMSSLLINNQPQHF